This TCR beta chain originates from a study of OX40 agonist ivuxolimab in advanced cancers. Study-level information: Ivuxolimab is a fully human IgG2 antibody that activates OX40 (CD134). Study observations and caveats: Patients with a partial response at 0.1-3.0 mg/kg had among the lowest clonal expansion. More expanded clones were seen, on average, in CD8+ T cells than in CD4+. The specificity for antigen of the expanded peripheral T cells was not determined.

The repertoire was sequenced with immunoSEQ multiplex PCR; TCRdb's copy has only in-frame clones and lacks some. The sample lists roughly 90,000 clones; 91% were seen once. V lost 7 bases and J lost 5, with 11 bases in between. Per germline, CDR1 MNHEY and CDR2 SMNVEV (reference sequence). This CDR3 contains 13 residues. As regards this clone: Its antigen is as yet unknown.

The sequencing here drew on CD4+ or CD8+ T cells sorted from blood, taken in a trial of the OX40 agonist ivuxolimab. The chain employs TRBV27 and TRBJ2-2, with D perhaps being TRBD1 or TRBD2 (5 bases each). The TCR originated in an adult with an advanced solid tumor such as melanoma, head and neck, liver or kidney cancer. The CDR3 nucleotides read TGTGCCAGCATGAAGTGGGGGACCGGGGAGCTGTTTTTT. Translation gives CASMKWGTGELFF.